The text below deals with one TCR beta chain. This receptor's antigen is unknown. No per-base quality is available; no much larger clone lies one base away. The data were taken from a study of cytomegalovirus exposure and HLA in healthy donors (dated by TCRdb to 2017 to 2019). Notes on the research overall: An earlier analysis of 587 of the donors reported 276 Gb of sequence data and about 120 million unique TCR beta sequences obtained from about 170 million T cells. Every discovery cohort repertoire had been produced on one sequencing platform. Class I and class II HLA loci were covered by the typing at four-digit resolution. The aim of the study was to test whether cataloging public T cell receptors could identify signatures of past pathogen exposure. A later genetic analysis used genome-wide SNP genotypes for about 60% of the roughly 700 donors, treating that subset as a discovery cohort. A later analysis re-examined previously published TCR beta repertoires from roughly 720 donors and added high-resolution HLA genotyping to investigate patterns of TCR occurrence. The later analysis used no new phenotypic data to find candidate immune exposures, relying instead on TCR beta sequences and their occurrence across donors. A separate validation cohort of 100 to 150 different subjects was used in addition to the approximately 610-subject first cohort. The T cell repertoires of 670 or so subjects were profiled by immunosequencing and related to cytomegalovirus serostatus. Typing coverage differed by locus: A, B, C, DRB1 and DQB1 were typed in roughly 620-640 donors, DQA1 in 522, DPA1 in 600 to 610, and DPB1 in just under 490. On average, roughly 250,000 unique TCR beta nucleotide sequences were sequenced per donor among 300 to 500 genotyped donors of the cohort, with roughly 18% of those sequences being non-productive. Approximately 310 gigabases of sequencing data and around 88 million unique TCR sequences made up an early release that covered several hundred HLA-typed donors. Because of strong linkage in the cohort, roughly five DR-DQ haplotypes were treated as single units for association and clustering. To predict cytomegalovirus infection status, the study brought together high-throughput TCR immunosequencing, statistical association of individual TCRs with disease status, and machine learning. In an earlier analysis of roughly 580 of the donors, high-throughput TCR beta sequencing was used to judge whether each TCR beta V gene segment behaved as functional or pseudogenic. Donor age, sex, ethnicity and CMV serostatus were compiled together with the repertoire data. Of the roughly 410 genotyped donors, over 80% were placed in the genetic ancestry cluster associated with self-reported Caucasian donors.

Preparation of the library involved the immunoSEQ multiplex PCR assay. For the multiplex PCR, a mixture combining 60 forward primers for TCR Vbeta segments and 13 reverse primers for TCR Jbeta segments was used. The CDR3 region of rearranged TCR beta genes was amplified from genomic DNA with a multiplex PCR assay. Amplified TCR beta libraries were sequenced as 87-base-pair reads on the Illumina HiSeq System. In the authors' own workflow: A later analysis tallied some 79 million unique TCR beta chains across the approximately 670 repertoires, and about 10 million of those chains were shared by two or more donors. A nearest-neighbor algorithm error-corrected the raw reads and collapsed the reads into unique sequences, merging closely related sequences to remove PCR and sequencing errors. To assign V, D and J gene segments, CDR3 sequences were aligned to IMGT reference sequences. Each retained sequence needed at least a six-nucleotide match to both a V gene segment and a J gene segment. Rearrangements were called productive when the CDR3 lacked stop codons and stayed in frame with V and J; all others were non-productive. Following IMGT convention, CDR3 was defined as the stretch from the second conserved V-encoded cysteine up to the conserved J-encoded phenylalanine. The earlier analysis of some 550 of the donors excluded any sequence lacking an unambiguous match to a single V gene segment. An earlier analysis of fewer than 650 of the donors classified V segments as functional when productive rearrangements were above 56.7% and as segregating when the standard deviation between donors was above 5%. To diagnose cytomegalovirus status from the catalog of TCR beta chain sequences, a statistical classification framework was built. In a later analysis, TCR nucleotide sequences were compared against IMGT/GENE-DB human TR gene sequences so that V and J genes could be assigned. Using the TCRdist pipeline, a later analysis assigned CDR3 sequences along with most-parsimonious VDJ recombination scenarios. In a later analysis, each TCR beta chain was defined by its CDR3 amino acid sequence together with its V-gene family, and reads without a unique V-gene family were excluded. A later analysis removed 592 highly shared, low-generation-probability nucleotide sequences to deal with suspected cross-contamination and a sequencing artifact. For each public chain, a later analysis derived a clonal expansion index from normalized ranks of inferred template counts within each repertoire. In a later analysis, generation probabilities were computed using a VDJ recombination model fitted to out-of-frame rearrangements, and the results were checked against IGoR. A later analysis scored TCR-TCR, TCR-HLA and TCR-CMV co-occurrence with hypergeometric tests, applying a repertoire-size bias correction to TCR pairs. To estimate false discovery rates, a later analysis permuted the HLA or CMV assignments 20 times. In a later analysis, co-occurring TCRs were grouped using DBSCAN, with TCRdist sequence similarity added in when clustering inside HLA-allele-positive subsets. For co-occurrence clustering, repertoires with fewer than 30,000 or more than 120,000 public chains were excluded, along with five repertoires with anomalous nucleotide sharing. TCRdb mirrors the immuneACCESS table, restricted to in-frame sequences. Some clones are absent from its copies; in checked studies, under half trace to an unresolved V gene, and the reason for the others is unknown. D and trimming were read from the DNA, whereas the V and J calls and clone size are those reported in that table. The sample table contains about 140,000 clones; only one count was recorded for 80% of them. The top ten clones comprise about 4.3% of the sample.

The cohort comprised more than 550 healthy bone marrow donors. At the time of sampling, every cohort member was nominally healthy, though immune exposures that went unrecorded were likely present. The donor tested CMV seronegative and was one of the 352 seronegative cohort members. A peripheral blood sample was provided by each donor, and peripheral blood mononuclear cells were used for TCR beta sequencing. Genomic DNA was extracted from the blood cell samples with the Qiagen DNeasy Blood Extraction Kit. The CDR3, from cysteine to phenylalanine, totals 15 residues. Of all the DNA, just the CDR3 is kept, 45 bases in frame from base 1. The study at large found these results: Sequencing depth was assumed to be roughly uniform across donors in the presence/absence analyses, though that assumption may not hold. In a later analysis, several top co-occurrence clusters were reported to appear linked to parvovirus B19, influenza, CMV and Epstein-Barr virus. When HLA alleles, especially DR and DQ, strongly co-occurred, attributing TCR associations to individual alleles was difficult. A further reported finding was that TCR beta sequences accurately predicted the HLA-A and HLA-B alleles for most subjects in the first cohort. The 87-base-pair reads could not distinguish some IMGT-functional V segments, including TRBV6-2 and TRBV6-3, so those segments were excluded. Immune exposure information for the cohort was limited to CMV serostatus. Because some donors lacked HLA typing at each locus, the association tests relied only on the typed subset. It was suggested by the authors that the approach could potentially be generalized to other disease states and immunological phenotypes. Cytomegalovirus status was reported to be diagnosed by the classifier with high specificity and sensitivity in both the original and validation cohorts. In the study, some 160 TCR beta chains were listed as associated with cytomegalovirus. In a later analysis, most CMV-associated TCR beta chains were found to appear HLA-restricted, with HLA associations seemingly driven largely by CMV exposure. This cohort had only TCR beta chains sequenced, and the lack of alpha or paired-chain data limited which features could be detected. Specific HLA alleles were associated with about 17,000 TCR beta sequences at a false discovery rate of 0.05 in a later analysis. A later genetic analysis associated a missense DCLRE1C variant with V-gene and J-gene trimming of TCR beta chains, and an independent cohort replicated the association. Linkage disequilibrium might explain the correlated functional status among segregating V segments, but an unknown experimental factor could not be ruled out. While some public TCRs were present in many individuals, most TCR sequences turned up only very rarely across donors. A cluster of highly shared sequence variants was judged likely to be a technical artifact of the sequencing pipeline. In an earlier analysis of some 550 of the donors, most TCR beta V segments were observed in productive rearrangements about 90% or about 30% of the time, broadly matching IMGT annotations. In vitro tests confirmed that a few of the cytomegalovirus-associated TCR beta chains recognize cytomegalovirus antigens. According to a later analysis, TCR association rates differed among HLA loci, with DRB1 alleles showing the most associated TCRs and HLA-C alleles showing the fewest. A later analysis found that HLA-associated TCR beta chains were more clonally expanded and had lower generation probabilities than equally common non-associated chains. According to a later genetic analysis, donors in an Asian-associated ancestry cluster had fewer N-insertions in productive TCRs than the approximately 630-donor mean. Some 15 rarely observed V segments, including chromosome 9 orphons, were excluded from the earlier analysis of a few hundred of the donors because counts were too low.

The sequence came from a middle-aged man in good health and CMV-seronegative. Specimen: PBMCs. Here the chain combines TRBV12-2 and TRBJ1-6; TRBD1 is the table's D call, not checked against the DNA. TRBV12-2 is a pseudogene segment. The sequence in DNA is TGTGCAAGTCGCTTGGCGGACACCCGTCGTTCACCCCTCCACTTT. It translates to CASRLADTRRSPLHF.